These 17 T cell receptor beta chains originate from one sample sequenced in a study of T cells in Graves' hyperthyroidism and ophthalmopathy. There were TCR beta CDR3 regions amplified from RNA transcripts. A first-round RT-PCR of the TCR CDR3 used the HTBI primer set. TCRdb reprocessed the multiplex PCR reads via MiXCR and lists one record per CDR3 protein. Of approximately 330,000 distinct CDR3 sequences listed, roughly 13% are singletons. Sequencing was carried out using blood. The source is a woman aged 40 to 55 with Graves' ophthalmopathy.

This clonotype was seen many times. The chain recombines TRBV6-1 with TRBJ2-1; possibly TRBD2 for D (6 bases). The CDR3 extends over 14 amino acids. Germline values: CDR1 MNHNS, CDR2 SASEGT. V was shortened by 4 bases and J by 6 bases, with 13 bases between the two germline ends. This CDR3 reads CASSVHLATNEQFF. The CDR3 DNA reads TGTGCCAGCAGTGTCCATCTAGCGACCAATGAGCAGTTCTTC.

In its sample, this clonotype was seen a few times. The chain employs TRBV4-2 and TRBJ2-1; 8 bases fit TRBD2. V lost 0 bases to trimming and J lost 4 bases; unmatched junction nucleotides: 2. Looked up from germline, CDR1 is LGHNA and CDR2 is YNFKEQ. The CDR3 runs to 15 residues. The CDR3 region is CASSQEGGRYNEQFF. Written as DNA, the CDR3 is TGTGCCAGCAGCCAAGAAGGCGGGAGGTACAATGAGCAGTTCTTC.

The table lists this clonotype with many counts. V gene TRBV11-2 combines with J gene TRBJ1-6; TRBD1 is a possible D gene (6 bases). The V and J ends lost 1 base and 9 bases respectively, with 13 bases between them. This CDR3 region has 15 residues. Germline V gene lookup returns CDR1 SGHAT and CDR2 FQNNGV. This CDR3 reads CASSLGRGASSPLHF. CDR3 coding DNA: TGTGCCAGCAGCTTAGGGAGGGGGGCCAGTTCACCCCTCCACTTT.

This clonotype came up many times. The chain carries TRBV7-8 and TRBJ2-7; D ambiguous. The V gene's germline CDR1 is SGHVS and CDR2 FQNEAQ. Trimming took 1 base from V and 0 from J, leaving 13 bases between them. CDR3 size: 16 residues. CDR3 protein: CASSLEAAGTSYEQYF. DNA of the CDR3: TGTGCCAGCAGCTTAGAGGCGGCAGGAACCTCCTACGAGCAGTACTTC.

This clonotype was found many times. The CDR3 DNA follows: TGCAGCGCCCACAGGAACACTGAAGCTTTCTTT. Protein sequence: CSAHRNTEAFF. The V gene is TRBV29-1, the J gene TRBJ1-1; the D is unclear. The CDR3 totals 11 residues. CDR1 and CDR2 from the germline V gene are SQVTM and ANQGSEA. V was cut by 7 bases and J by 1 base, with 7 bases left in between.

This clonotype was seen a few times. The V and J genes are TRBV20-1 and TRBJ1-4, with D tentatively TRBD1 (5 bases). Germline values: CDR1 DFQATT, CDR2 SNEGSKA (reference sequence). Trimming left V 0 bases short and J 8 bases short, with 10 bases between. The CDR3 extends over 13 amino acids. DNA for the CDR3: TGCAGTGCTAGAGAGGGGGTCGAGGAAAAACTGTTTTTT. As protein: CSAREGVEEKLFF.

This clonotype was counted many times. This chain uses TRBV27 with TRBJ2-1, with TRBD1 matching over 9 bases. Germline V gene sequence: CDR1 MNHEY, CDR2 SMNVEV (reference sequence). J was trimmed by 12 bases and V by 10 bases; bases with no gene match: 22. The CDR3 has 16 amino acids. CDR3 nucleotides: TGTGCCACCAGGACAGGGGACAGGCGGGCCCGATTTAGGCAGTTCTTC. It translates to CATRTGDRRARFRQFF.

This clonotype was picked up many times. The chain couples TRBV28 to TRBJ1-2, with D possibly being TRBD1 (6 bases). V was trimmed by 4 bases and J by 4 bases, leaving 19 bases between them. CDR1 is MDHEN, CDR2 SYDVKM, per germline. The CDR3 contains 16 residues. CDR3 loop: CASSSVPGTGSYGYTF. CDR3 coding DNA: TGTGCCAGCAGTTCGGTACCAGGAACAGGGAGCTATGGCTACACCTTC.

This clonotype was found a few times. The chain couples TRBV9 to TRBJ2-3; 11 bases line up with TRBD2. The CDR3 length is 16 residues. Trimming took 0 bases from V and 4 from J; bases not matched to a gene: 4. CDR1 and CDR2 from the germline V gene are SGDLS and YYNGEE. The CDR3, as DNA: TGTGCCAGCAGCGTAGACCTAGCGGGGGGAGCAGATACGCAGTATTTT. This gives the protein CASSVDLAGGADTQYF.

The chain recombines TRBV19 with TRBJ1-1, with 11 nucleotides matching TRBD1. This CDR3 contains 15 residues. J was trimmed by 4 bases and V by 4 bases; bases with no gene match: 5. Germline V gene lookup returns CDR1 LNHDA and CDR2 SQIVND (reference sequence). The CDR3 DNA follows: TGTGCCAGTAGTAGGTGGGACAGGGGGAGCACTGAAGCTTTCTTT. Its translation: CASSRWDRGSTEAFF.

The chain couples TRBV12-3 or TRBV12-4 to TRBJ1-6; D is uncertain. The germline V and J ends were trimmed by 3 bases and 8 bases, with 14 bases remaining between them. The CDR3 covers 15 residues. CDR3 nucleotide sequence: TGTGCCAGCAGTTTGTCTGGGGTGGTGGATTCACCCCTCCACTTT. It yields the protein CASSLSGVVDSPLHF.

This clonotype was seen a handful of times. The genes are TRBV6-1 and TRBJ2-3; 11 bases are shared with TRBD2. Germline V lookup: CDR1 MNHNS, CDR2 SASEGT. This CDR3 spans 17 amino acids. The trim removed 1 base at V and 4 bases at J, leaving 7 bases unmatched. The CDR3 DNA reads as TGTGCCAGCAGTGAAGGCCCACTAGCGGGGGAGGCAGATACGCAGTATTTT. It yields the protein CASSEGPLAGEADTQYF.

The chain carries TRBV28 and TRBJ2-3; 13 nucleotides agree with TRBD2. CDR3 size: 17 residues. The germline V gene has CDR1 MDHEN and CDR2 SYDVKM. Trimming took 4 bases from V and 3 from J; bases not matched to a gene: 7. CDR3 sequence (DNA): TGTGCCAGCAGTTCCCCTCAGACTAGCGGGAGGACAGATACGCAGTATTTT. This sequence encodes CASSSPQTSGRTDTQYF.

This clonotype was observed at least ten times. The chain carries TRBV28 and TRBJ1-3; no firm D call. The CDR3 contains 15 residues. CDR1 and CDR2 (germline): MDHEN, SYDVKM. Trimming cost V 8 bases and J 1 base, with 15 bases left between them. CDR3 region: CASSPVPGSGNTIYF. CDR3 DNA sequence: TGTGCCAGCTCCCCGGTTCCGGGGTCTGGAAACACCATATATTTT. Supplemented by reference TRBV28 and TRBJ1-3, the full variable domain reads DVKVTQSSRYLVKRTGEKVFLECVQDMDHENMFWYRQDPGLGLRLIYFSYDVKMKEKGDIPEGYSVSREKKERFSLILESASTNQTSMYLCASSPVPGSGNTIYFGEGSWLTVV.

A note on this clonotype: A read error may be the cause here, since a much bigger clone is one base away. The V and J genes are TRBV20-1 and TRBJ2-5, with 9 bases identical to TRBD1. Germline CDR1 reads DFQATT; CDR2 reads SNEGSKA (reference sequence). Trimming at V came to 2 bases and at J to 2 bases, leaving 18 bases not matched to a gene. This CDR3 region has 19 residues. CDR3 in DNA: TGCAGTGCTAGAACCTGGACAGGGGTGAGCGCGACCCGGCAAGAGACCCAGTACTTC. It encodes CSARTWTGVSATRQETQYF.

J is TRBJ2-2 and V is TRBV28; no clear D. Germline CDR1 and CDR2: MDHEN and SYDVKM. This CDR3 comprises 14 residues. V dropped 3 bases and J dropped 8 bases, with 13 bases sitting between them. Here the CDR3 reads CASSFLGPTGELFF. The CDR3 DNA follows: TGTGCCAGCAGTTTCTTAGGGCCTACGGGGGAGCTGTTTTTT. The whole variable domain, remainder taken from reference TRBV28 and TRBJ2-2, is DVKVTQSSRYLVKRTGEKVFLECVQDMDHENMFWYRQDPGLGLRLIYFSYDVKMKEKGDIPEGYSVSREKKERFSLILESASTNQTSMYLCASSFLGPTGELFFGEGSRLTVL.

In its sample, this clonotype was seen a few times. The CDR3 loop reads CASSLGSGGSFGGDEQFF. As DNA, the CDR3 is TGTGCCAGCAGCTTAGGGTCTGGCGGGAGTTTTGGGGGAGATGAGCAGTTCTTC. The rearrangement uses TRBV7-8 and TRBJ2-1; 7 bases are shared with TRBD2. Unmatched junction bases numbered 17, after V lost 1 base and J lost 8 bases. The CDR3 length is 18 residues. Germline CDR1 reads SGHVS; CDR2 reads FQNEAQ.